A single sample gave rise to the 21 T cell receptor beta chains below, sequenced in a study of blood T cell repertoires in COVID-19. The table came from immunoSEQ multiplex PCR; TCRdb's copy has only in-frame clones and leaves some out. The table lists 200,000 to 250,000 clones, approximately 90% of them singletons. Sequences were obtained from peripheral blood. The receptors here all came from a woman between 40 and 55 years old with acute or convalescent COVID-19.

The chain has TRBV19 and TRBJ1-3; 9 bases agree with TRBD1. This CDR3 has 15 amino acids. V lost 5 bases and J lost 2; bases outside the gene matches: 4. Germline-derived CDR1 and CDR2 are LNHDA and SQIVND (reference sequence). This chain's CDR3 is CASSPRTGAGNTIYF. For the CDR3, the DNA is TGTGCCAGTAGTCCCCGGACAGGGGCTGGAAACACCATATATTTT.

The CDR3, as DNA: TGCGCCAGCAGCTTGGACAGGGTGGGGACTGAAGCTTTCTTT. It codes for CASSLDRVGTEAFF. V usage is TRBV5-1 and J usage is TRBJ1-1; tentative D call: TRBD1 (6 bases). The CDR3 is 14 residues long. V lost 0 bases and J lost 5, with 11 bases in between. CDR1 is SGHRS and CDR2 is YFSETQ in the germline V gene.

The chain is built from TRBV11-2 and TRBJ1-2, with 7 bases fitting TRBD1. CDR1 is SGHAT, CDR2 FQNNGV, per germline. With 6 bases clipped from V and 2 bases from J, the junction kept 12 bases outside the gene matches. The CDR3 consists of 16 residues. The CDR3 reads CASRSIPGQRNYGYTF. As DNA, the CDR3 is TGTGCCAGCAGGTCAATACCGGGACAGCGAAACTATGGCTACACCTTC. The variable domain in full, completed from reference TRBV11-2 and TRBJ1-2, reads EAGVAQSPRYKIIEKRQSVAFWCNPISGHATLYWYQQILGQGPKLLIQFQNNGVVDDSQLPKDRFSAERLKGVDSTLKIQPAKLEDSAVYLCASRSIPGQRNYGYTFGSGTRLTVV.

The chain is built from TRBV7-2 and TRBJ2-1; weak D call: TRBD2 (7 bases). The V gene lost 4 bases and the J gene lost 14 bases, with 18 bases spanning the gap. The CDR3 covers 13 residues. Germline-derived CDR1 and CDR2 are SGHTA and FQGNSA. The CDR3 protein is CASSSPAGAVEFF. The CDR3 DNA reads as TGTGCCAGCAGCTCACCGGCGGGGGCGGTTGAGTTCTTC.

The rearrangement joins TRBV30 to TRBJ1-1; D not resolved. This CDR3 is built from 13 residues. The V gene's germline CDR1 is GTSNPN and CDR2 SVGIG (reference sequence). V shed 3 bases and J shed 0 bases, with 8 bases lying between them. CDR3 in DNA: TGTGCCTGGAGGAACTATTTGAACACTGAAGCTTTCTTT. Translating gives CAWRNYLNTEAFF.

The rearrangement joins TRBV19 to TRBJ1-5; 7 bases line up with TRBD1. V was pared by 7 bases and J by 5 bases, with 11 bases of the junction left unmatched. This CDR3 has 15 amino acids. The germline V gene has CDR1 LNHDA and CDR2 SQIVND (reference sequence). CDR3 coding DNA: TGTGCCAGTACCCTTGGGGCAGGGGGTGATCAGCCCCAGCATTTT. It specifies CASTLGAGGDQPQHF.

The chain joins TRBV6-5 to TRBJ1-1; TRBD1 matches at 8 bases. The CDR3 runs to 15 residues. Trimming cost V 5 bases and J 5 bases; bases outside gene matches: 10. Germline CDR1 MNHEY, CDR2 SVGAGI. The CDR3 here is CASSPWTGRGTEAFF. The CDR3 DNA follows: TGTGCCAGCAGTCCCTGGACAGGGAGGGGTACTGAAGCTTTCTTT.

The chain combines TRBV25-1 with TRBJ2-5; 10 bases match TRBD2. Per the germline V gene, CDR1 is MGHDK and CDR2 is SYGVNS. Trimming removed 5 bases from V and 1 base from J; junction bases left unmatched: 4. CDR3 length: 15 residues. The CDR3 region is CASSPLAGVQETQYF. The DNA of the CDR3 is TGTGCCAGCAGTCCTCTAGCGGGGGTCCAAGAGACCCAGTACTTC.

V gene TRBV6-1 combines with J gene TRBJ1-2, with 7 bases fitting TRBD1. Germline V lookup: CDR1 MNHNS, CDR2 SASEGT. V gave up 2 bases and J gave up 3 bases; unmatched junction bases: 0. The CDR3 has 13 amino acids. In DNA, the CDR3 is TGTGCCAGCAGTGAACAGGGGGACTATGGCTACACCTTC. It translates to CASSEQGDYGYTF.

The chain combines TRBV4-1 with TRBJ2-3; 8 bases line up with TRBD2. The CDR3 is 17 amino acids. Germline CDR1 MGHRA, CDR2 YSYEKL. V was pared by 0 bases and J by 5 bases, with 10 bases of the junction left unmatched. CDR3 coding DNA: TGCGCCAGCAGCCAAGAAGGTGCCGGGGGGGCCAGAGATACGCAGTATTTT. As protein: CASSQEGAGGARDTQYF.

The CDR3 protein is CASSFSGGAGTEAFF. The CDR3 DNA is TGTGCCAGCAGCTTTTCGGGGGGCGCTGGAACTGAAGCTTTCTTT. This chain links TRBV11-2 with TRBJ1-1; a weak D match, TRBD1 (6 bases). Germline V gives CDR1 SGHAT, CDR2 FQNNGV. Trimming cost V 3 bases and J 5 bases, with 16 bases left between them. CDR3 size: 15 residues. Filled out from reference TRBV11-2 and TRBJ1-1, the complete variable domain reads EAGVAQSPRYKIIEKRQSVAFWCNPISGHATLYWYQQILGQGPKLLIQFQNNGVVDDSQLPKDRFSAERLKGVDSTLKIQPAKLEDSAVYLCASSFSGGAGTEAFFGQGTRLTVV.

The chain is built from TRBV6-5 and TRBJ1-5; D may be TRBD1 (5 bases). This CDR3 has 14 amino acids. Trimming cost V 4 bases and J 5 bases, with 12 bases left between them. Germline V gene lookup returns CDR1 MNHEY and CDR2 SVGAGI. The CDR3: CASSSDSVYQPQHF. DNA for the CDR3: TGTGCCAGCAGTTCCGACAGCGTTTATCAGCCCCAGCATTTT.

This clone was observed a handful of times. CDR3 DNA: TGTGCCAGTGGATCCAAAGGCGGTGGAAACACCATATATTTT. This sequence encodes CASGSKGGGNTIYF. V and J are TRBV19 and TRBJ1-3, with D hard to call. The CDR3 runs to 14 residues. V gave up 8 bases and J gave up 3 bases, with 14 bases separating them. Germline CDR1 and CDR2: LNHDA and SQIVND (reference sequence).

J is TRBJ1-1 and V is TRBV6-6; D is perhaps TRBD1 (5 bases). Germline values: CDR1 MNHNY, CDR2 SVGAGI (reference sequence). The CDR3 sequence is 13 residues long. V lost 7 bases and J 9 bases, leaving 18 bases between the germline ends. The CDR3 loop reads CASNPYQAGKAFF. The CDR3, as DNA: TGTGCCAGCAACCCCTATCAGGCAGGGAAAGCTTTCTTT.

This rearrangement joins TRBV5-4 to TRBJ1-4; D is possibly TRBD1 (6 bases). The germline gives CDR1 SGHNT, CDR2 YYREEE (reference sequence). This CDR3 region has 14 residues. The V and J ends lost 10 bases and 7 bases respectively, with 20 bases between them. The chain's CDR3 is CAAMKTGKGEKLFF. The CDR3, as DNA: TGTGCCGCCATGAAAACAGGGAAGGGTGAAAAACTGTTTTTT.

V gene TRBV12-3 or TRBV12-4 combines with J gene TRBJ1-1, with D hard to call. The CDR3 is 12 residues long. Trimming stripped 1 base from V and 10 bases from J, with 10 bases between. The DNA of the CDR3 is TGTGCCAGCAGTTTAGAAAGACTTGGAGCTTTCTTT. It is translated as CASSLERLGAFF.

The chain links TRBV11-3 to TRBJ1-3; D not certain. Germline loops: CDR1 SGHNT, CDR2 YENEEA. This CDR3 comprises 13 residues. V was shortened by 7 bases and J by 0 bases, with 7 bases between the two germline ends. The chain's CDR3 is CASKYCSGNTIYF. CDR3 sequence (DNA): TGTGCCAGCAAGTACTGCTCTGGAAACACCATATATTTT.

V gene TRBV2 combines with J gene TRBJ2-4; a weak D match, TRBD1 (6 bases). The CDR3 runs to 12 residues. Germline-derived CDR1 and CDR2 are SNHLY and FYNNEI. V gave up 3 bases and J gave up 12 bases, with 12 bases separating them. The CDR3: CASSEGDTSQYF. CDR3 in DNA: TGTGCCAGCAGTGAGGGGGACACCAGTCAGTACTTC.

The chain links TRBV12-5 to TRBJ2-3; 8 bases are a match to TRBD1. V dropped 5 bases and J dropped 3; count of bases not matched to a gene: 10. This CDR3 region has 16 residues. Germline V CDR1 and CDR2: LGHNT, FRNRAP. CDR3 in amino acids: CASGLASGGGTDTQYF. The CDR3 DNA is TGTGCTAGTGGTCTCGCTTCAGGGGGCGGGACAGATACGCAGTATTTT.

The CDR3 sequence is CASTPGGGYTF. The CDR3 DNA reads TGTGCCAGCACCCCGGGGGGCGGCTACACCTTC. This rearrangement joins TRBV12-3 or TRBV12-4 to TRBJ1-2, with D perhaps TRBD1 (6 bases). The CDR3 sequence is 11 residues long. V lost 7 bases, J lost 8 bases, and 11 bases lay in between.

This chain joins TRBV7-3 and TRBJ1-5; D is uncertain. V lost 1 base, J lost 7 bases, and 11 bases lay in between. In germline, CDR1 is SGHTA, CDR2 FQGTGA. The CDR3 consists of 14 residues. This CDR3 is CASSLINSGQPQHF. CDR3 DNA sequence: TGTGCCAGCAGCTTAATCAATTCAGGACAGCCCCAGCATTTT.